These T cell receptor beta chains were read from a single sample in a study of CD8+CD57+ T cells in acquired aplastic anemia. TCRdb re-called the reads with MiXCR, one entry per CDR3 protein. The sample yields roughly 130,000 distinct CDR3 sequences, around 48% seen once. The sample taken for sequencing was sorted CD4+, CD8+, or CD8+CD57+ T cells (not recorded which) from PBMCs. The receptor source for this set is a human donor in good health, serving as a control. Both conserved end residues are part of each CDR3. Each record gives: V gene, D gene, J gene, clone size, CDR3 DNA, CDR3 protein. A D gene is named only where the DNA matches it firmly. Rows give clone size only sometimes, using once, few, many, or a class for an expanded clone.

>TRBV6-5|TRBD1|TRBJ1-1|few
TGTGCCAGCAGTTACTCGATGCAGGGGGGCGGAAACACTGAAGCTTTCTTT
CASSYSMQGGGNTEAFF
>TRBV9|.|TRBJ2-2|.
TGTGCCAGCAGCGTAGCTATGCCGGGACAGAACACCGGGGAGCTGTTTTTT
CASSVAMPGQNTGELFF
>TRBV19|TRBD1|TRBJ1-4|many
TGTGCCAGTATGCCCCTGGGGCAGGGGGCTATGGGCAAACTGTTTTTT
CASMPLGQGAMGKLFF
>TRBV20-1|.|TRBJ2-7|.
TGCAGTGCTAGACCAAGCGAGCAGTACTTC
CSARPSEQYF
>TRBV7-9|.|TRBJ2-7|.
TGTGCCAGCAGCTTGGGGTCGGAGGAGCAGTACTTC
CASSLGSEEQYF
>TRBV20-1|TRBD1|TRBJ2-7|few
TGCAGTGCTAGAGGCAGGACAGGGGTCTTCGAGCAGTACTTC
CSARGRTGVFEQYF
>TRBV7-9|.|TRBJ1-2|.
TGTGCCAGCAGCGCCGGGATTAACTATGGCTACGCCTTC
CASSAGINYGYAF
>TRBV15|TRBD1|TRBJ1-6|.
TGTGCCACCAGCAGAGAACTTTTGACAGGGGGCAACTCACCCCTCCACTTT
CATSRELLTGGNSPLHF
>TRBV19|TRBD1|TRBJ2-7|many
TGTGCCAGTAGTATATCTTTCGGGACAGGAGGATACGAGCAGTACTTC
CASSISFGTGGYEQYF
>TRBV29-1|.|TRBJ1-1|.
TGCAGCGCGTCCGGGACAAACTATGAAGCTTTCTTT
CSASGTNYEAFF
>TRBV14|.|TRBJ1-2|many
TGTGCCAGCAGCCGCCTTGGGGGGGCTGTCTATGGCTACACCTTC
CASSRLGGAVYGYTF
>TRBV10-2|.|TRBJ2-7|.
TGCGCCAGCAGAGCTGGGGCTGGGGGAATCCCCTACGAGCAGTACTTC
CASRAGAGGIPYEQYF
>TRBV20-1|TRBD1|TRBJ1-2|medium-sized
TGCAGTGCTAGGGACAGGGTAACAGGCCAATTC
CSARDRVTGQF
>TRBV15|.|TRBJ2-2|.
TGTGCCGCCAGCATTCCTCGGGGTACCGGGGAGCTGTTTTTT
CAASIPRGTGELFF
>TRBV3-1|TRBD2|TRBJ2-7|many
TGTGCCAGCAGCCCCGGGACTAGCCACTACGAGCAGTACTTC
CASSPGTSHYEQYF
>TRBV11-2|TRBD1|TRBJ1-1|many
TGTGCCAGCAGCCCCCCTCGGACAGGATCGAACACTGAAGCTTTCTTT
CASSPPRTGSNTEAFF
>TRBV14|TRBD1|TRBJ1-5|.
TGTGCCAGCAGCCAACTCTCGGACAGGGTCAATCAGCCCCAGCATTTT
CASSQLSDRVNQPQHF
>TRBV9|.|TRBJ2-3|.
TGTGCCAGCAGCGTAGTGGGGGACACAGATACGCAGTATTTT
CASSVVGDTDTQYF
>TRBV4-1|.|TRBJ1-5|.
TGCGCCAGCAGCCAGGAAGGGACTCAGCCCCAGCATTTT
CASSQEGTQPQHF
>TRBV29-1|.|TRBJ2-2|.
TGCAGCGTTGAGGGTCAGATGAACACTGGGGAGCTGTTTTTT
CSVEGQMNTGELFF
>TRBV6-6|.|TRBJ1-1|many
TGTGCCAGCAGGGCCGGGGGCAAATCAAACACTGAAGCTTTCTTT
CASRAGGKSNTEAFF
>TRBV2|.|TRBJ1-1|few
TGTGCCAGCAGTGAGACCCAGACTGAAGCTTTCTTT
CASSETQTEAFF
>TRBV5-4|TRBD2|TRBJ2-1|few
TGTGCCAGCAGCTTTGGGGCCGTGGCGGGGGGGTACAATGAGCAGTTCTTC
CASSFGAVAGGYNEQFF
>TRBV15|.|TRBJ2-5|few
TGTGCCACCAGCAGAATAAACAGGGTGGGGGAGACCAAATACTTC
CATSRINRVGETKYF
>TRBV7-2|TRBD2|TRBJ2-5|.
TGTGCCAGCAGCGCTGCGGGGGGGGGAGAGACCCAGTACTTC
CASSAAGGGETQYF
>TRBV25-1|.|TRBJ2-5|once
TGTGCCAGCAGTGAATCTGGACGACGGGCTAAAGAGACCCAGTACTTC
CASSESGRRAKETQYF
>TRBV19|.|TRBJ2-6|few
TGTGCCAGTAGTCCCGATGGAGGGGCTGGGGCCAACGTCCTGACTTTC
CASSPDGGAGANVLTF
>TRBV5-8|.|TRBJ1-1|.
TGTGCCAGCAGCTTAAGACAGAATCTGAACACTGAAGCTTTCTTT
CASSLRQNLNTEAFF
>TRBV15|TRBD1|TRBJ2-7|.
TGTGCCACCAGCACCGACAGGGTAGGAAACGAGCAGTACTTC
CATSTDRVGNEQYF
>TRBV2|TRBD1|TRBJ2-2|many
TGTGCCAGCAGCTGGGACAGGGCCAGGAACACCGGGGAGCTGTTTTTT
CASSWDRARNTGELFF
>TRBV6-5|.|TRBJ1-2|many
TGTGCCAGCAGTAACCAGAGGTCGTACACCTTC
CASSNQRSYTF
>TRBV14|.|TRBJ2-1|many
TGTGCCAGCAGCCAATTACAGCCCCCTCCCAATGAGCAGTTCTTC
CASSQLQPPPNEQFF
>TRBV19|TRBD1|TRBJ1-2|many
TGTGCCAGTAGTCCTCCGGGACAGGACATTGGCTACACCTTC
CASSPPGQDIGYTF
>TRBV20-1|TRBD1|TRBJ1-5|many
TGCAGTGCTAGGATAGGGACAGGGAGGGAGCAGCCCCAGCATTTT
CSARIGTGREQPQHF
>TRBV9|.|TRBJ1-2|many
TGTGCCAGCAGCGTAGAAGGGAACTATGGCTACACCTTC
CASSVEGNYGYTF
>TRBV20-1|.|TRBJ2-5|.
TGCAGTGCTAGAGACTACCGGGGGAAAGAGACCCAGTACTTC
CSARDYRGKETQYF
>TRBV9|TRBD1|TRBJ2-7|few
TGTGCCAGCAGCGACGGGACAGGGACCTACGAGCAGTACTTC
CASSDGTGTYEQYF
>TRBV24-1|.|TRBJ1-2|.
TGTGCCACCAGTGACCAAGGACGGGATGGCTACACCTTC
CATSDQGRDGYTF
>TRBV20-1|TRBD1|TRBJ2-1|.
TGCAGTGCCCCCCCCGGGACAGGGGAAAAGGATGAGCAGTTCTTC
CSAPPGTGEKDEQFF
>TRBV12-3/TRBV12-4|TRBD1|TRBJ1-5|many
TGTGCCAGCAGTTTGACAGGGGGCGTCGAGAAGCCCCAGCATTTT
CASSLTGGVEKPQHF
>TRBV29-1|TRBD2|TRBJ2-1|.
TGCAGCGTTCGGACCGGGGGGTACAATAAGCAGTTCTTC
CSVRTGGYNKQFF
>TRBV7-7|.|TRBJ2-2|.
TGTGCCAGCAGCTTAATGCCAGGGCAGGTCGGGGAGCTGTTTTTT
CASSLMPGQVGELFF
>TRBV14|.|TRBJ1-1|many
TGTGCCAGCAGCCAAGATATGAGGGCTCAAGCTTTCTTT
CASSQDMRAQAFF
>TRBV7-3|.|TRBJ2-2|.
TGTGCCAGCAGCTTGACCGGGGGGCTGTTTTTT
CASSLTGGLFF
>TRBV2|.|TRBJ1-3|.
TGTGCCAGCAGTGAAGTTGTAGGACCTGGAAACACCATATATTTT
CASSEVVGPGNTIYF
>TRBV20-1|.|TRBJ2-5|many
TGCAGTGCTAGAGAAGGGTTTCCCCTAGGAGAGACCCAGTACTTC
CSAREGFPLGETQYF